These 8 T cell receptor beta chains were all obtained from the same sample, sequenced in a study of T cell changes during pregnancy in multiple sclerosis. Produced via immunoSEQ multiplex PCR; TCRdb's table is partial and in-frame only. The data hold some 68,000 clones, with approximately 90% observed a single time. The sample in question was peripheral blood, obtained in the second trimester of pregnancy. The receptor set was obtained from a female donor in good health, enrolled as a control in a pregnancy study.

This rearrangement joins TRBV6-6 to TRBJ2-7; possible D gene TRBD1, 5 bases. This CDR3 contains 16 residues. V lost 0 bases and J 0 bases, leaving 12 bases between the germline ends. Germline V CDR1 and CDR2: MNHNY, SVGAGI (reference sequence). The CDR3 DNA sequence: TGTGCCAGCAGTTACTCGAGCCAGGGCAGCTCCTACGAGCAGTACTTC. Protein product: CASSYSSQGSSYEQYF.

V gene TRBV27 combines with J gene TRBJ2-4; unclear D gene. The CDR3 contains 13 residues. With 5 bases removed from V and 0 bases from J, the gap between germline ends came to 5 bases. The germline V gene has CDR1 MNHEY and CDR2 SMNVEV (reference sequence). The DNA of the CDR3 is TGTGCCAGCAGTCCCCAAGCCAAAAACATTCAGTACTTC. Its translation: CASSPQAKNIQYF.

V usage is TRBV6-6 and J usage is TRBJ1-3; D not resolved. Germline V CDR1 and CDR2: MNHNY, SVGAGI (reference sequence). There are 13 residues in the CDR3. The germline V and J ends were trimmed by 6 bases and 0 bases, with 6 bases remaining between them. CDR3 sequence: CASSTVSGNTIYF. CDR3 nucleotides: TGTGCCAGCAGCACAGTCTCTGGAAACACCATATATTTT.

The V call is TRBV28, the J call TRBJ1-5; weak D call: TRBD1 (5 bases). The CDR3 spans 14 residues. Germline V gives CDR1 MDHEN, CDR2 SYDVKM. V lost 7 bases and J lost 3, with 13 bases in between. The DNA of the CDR3 is TGTGCCAGCACTTCAGGAGGGGTCAATCAGCCCCAGCATTTT. Its translation is CASTSGGVNQPQHF.

V usage is TRBV6-5 and J usage is TRBJ1-1, with D maybe TRBD1 (5 bases). The CDR3 length is 15 residues. V lost 3 bases and J 1 base, leaving 12 bases between the germline ends. Looked up from germline, CDR1 is MNHEY and CDR2 is SVGAGI. The CDR3 coding sequence is TGTGCCAGCAGTTATTACGCGGGGGGGAACACTGAAGCTTTCTTT. Translating it yields CASSYYAGGNTEAFF.

The gene calls are TRBV6-5 and TRBJ1-5; D gene uncertain. CDR1 is MNHEY, CDR2 SVGAGI, per germline. CDR3 size: 15 residues. Trimming removed 6 bases at V and 2 bases at J, with 14 bases between. The CDR3 protein is CASRPEGVGNQPQHF. CDR3 nucleotide sequence: TGTGCCAGCAGACCCGAGGGTGTAGGCAATCAGCCCCAGCATTTT.

The V gene is TRBV6-1, the J gene TRBJ2-7, with a tentative D call TRBD2 (6 bases). V lost 5 bases, J lost 2 bases, and 13 bases lay in between. This CDR3 is built from 14 residues. CDR1 and CDR2 (germline): MNHNS, SASEGT. The chain's CDR3 is CASSRQEGAYEQYF. For the CDR3, the DNA is TGTGCCAGCAGTCGCCAGGAGGGTGCCTACGAGCAGTACTTC.

The J gene is TRBJ2-1, the V gene TRBV27; TRBD2 agrees at 11 bases. J gave up 7 bases and V 5 bases, and 13 bases lay outside the gene matches. CDR1 is MNHEY, CDR2 SMNVEV, per germline (reference sequence). The CDR3 has 17 amino acids. As DNA, the CDR3 is TGTGCCAGCAGTCGACAACCGGGACTAGCGGTTAGAAATGAGCAGTTCTTC. Protein: CASSRQPGLAVRNEQFF.